The 9 T cell receptor beta chains presented below share a single source sample, sequenced in a study of cytotoxic CD8 clonotypes in ibrutinib-treated CLL. Method: immunoSEQ multiplex PCR; TCRdb's copy keeps in-frame clones and lacks some. The data show 150,000 or so clones, with 65% to 85% seen just once and 6% to 9.5% held by the top ten. Material: PBMCs, obtained after 36 months of ibrutinib treatment. The receptor set was obtained from a human donor with chronic lymphocytic leukemia.

This clone is medium-sized. V is TRBV6-1 and J is TRBJ2-6; D gene ambiguous. With 5 bases removed from V and 0 bases from J, the gap between germline ends came to 8 bases. CDR1 MNHNS and CDR2 SASEGT come from the germline V gene. This CDR3 is 15 amino acids long. The CDR3 protein is CASSPGASGANVLTF. CDR3 bases: TGTGCCAGCAGTCCAGGAGCCTCTGGGGCCAACGTCCTGACTTTC.

V and J are TRBV11-2 and TRBJ2-7; 9 nucleotides align to TRBD1. CDR3 size: 17 residues. J gave up 3 bases and V 4 bases, and 13 bases lay outside the gene matches. Germline V gene sequence: CDR1 SGHAT, CDR2 FQNNGV. The CDR3: CASSSIPRDRVLYEQYF. The CDR3 DNA sequence: TGTGCCAGCAGCTCGATCCCCCGGGACAGGGTGCTCTACGAGCAGTACTTC.

The chain combines TRBV7-6 with TRBJ1-1, with D possibly TRBD1 on 5 matching bases. Germline V CDR1 and CDR2: SGHVS, FNYEAQ. V was trimmed by 3 bases and J by 0 bases, leaving 17 bases between them. This CDR3 is 17 amino acids long. The CDR3 region is CASSLLGTGYMNTEAFF. The CDR3 coding sequence is TGTGCCAGCAGCTTGCTTGGGACGGGCTACATGAACACTGAAGCTTTCTTT.

V usage is TRBV6-1 and J usage is TRBJ1-1, with D possibly being TRBD1 (6 bases). CDR1 MNHNS and CDR2 SASEGT come from the germline V gene. There are 14 residues in the CDR3. V gave up 7 bases and J gave up 0 bases, with 12 bases separating them. CDR3 in DNA: TGTGCCAGCAATACAGGGTTGGTGAACACTGAAGCTTTCTTT. This sequence encodes CASNTGLVNTEAFF.

The chain uses TRBV28 and TRBJ2-7; TRBD1 agrees at 11 bases. The germline V gene has CDR1 MDHEN and CDR2 SYDVKM. V was pared by 1 base and J by 7 bases, with 6 bases of the junction left unmatched. The CDR3 is made up of 15 amino acids. CDR3 sequence: CASSLFRTGGREQYF. The CDR3 region has the DNA TGTGCCAGCAGTTTATTCCGGACAGGGGGCCGTGAGCAGTACTTC.

The chain's CDR3 is CASRVQVKHNYEQYF. The DNA for the CDR3 is TGTGCCAGCAGGGTTCAGGTAAAACATAACTACGAGCAGTACTTC. This chain connects TRBV21-1 to TRBJ2-7; the table's D gene call, TRBD1, was not cross checked with the DNA. TRBV21-1 is designated a pseudogene. CDR3 length: 15 residues.

The chain employs TRBV6-1 and TRBJ1-5; D gene unclear. The CDR3 is made up of 14 amino acids. V lost 6 bases, J lost 7 bases, and 16 bases lay in between. Per the germline V gene, CDR1 is MNHNS and CDR2 is SASEGT. DNA of the CDR3: TGTGCCAGCAGCCCCTCCGATGTCTGGCAGCCCCAGCATTTT. Translated, it gives CASSPSDVWQPQHF.

This sequence joins TRBV7-9 and TRBJ2-3; 8 nucleotides align to TRBD2. The CDR3 totals 17 residues. Germline-derived CDR1 and CDR2 are SEHNR and FQNEAQ (reference sequence). The trim removed 1 base at V and 0 bases at J, leaving 6 bases unmatched. CDR3 sequence: CASSLVGGRLSTDTQYF. The CDR3 DNA reads TGTGCCAGCAGCTTAGTAGGCGGGAGGCTCAGCACAGATACGCAGTATTTT.

The chain carries TRBV18 and TRBJ2-3; a weak D match, TRBD2 (6 bases). Germline V gene sequence: CDR1 KGHSH, CDR2 LQKENI. V lost 3 bases, J lost 8 bases, and 18 bases lay in between. This CDR3 region has 15 residues. CDR3 DNA sequence: TGTGCCAGCTCACCTATGGCGGGGCGCTCGGGTACGCAGTATTTT. It translates to CASSPMAGRSGTQYF.